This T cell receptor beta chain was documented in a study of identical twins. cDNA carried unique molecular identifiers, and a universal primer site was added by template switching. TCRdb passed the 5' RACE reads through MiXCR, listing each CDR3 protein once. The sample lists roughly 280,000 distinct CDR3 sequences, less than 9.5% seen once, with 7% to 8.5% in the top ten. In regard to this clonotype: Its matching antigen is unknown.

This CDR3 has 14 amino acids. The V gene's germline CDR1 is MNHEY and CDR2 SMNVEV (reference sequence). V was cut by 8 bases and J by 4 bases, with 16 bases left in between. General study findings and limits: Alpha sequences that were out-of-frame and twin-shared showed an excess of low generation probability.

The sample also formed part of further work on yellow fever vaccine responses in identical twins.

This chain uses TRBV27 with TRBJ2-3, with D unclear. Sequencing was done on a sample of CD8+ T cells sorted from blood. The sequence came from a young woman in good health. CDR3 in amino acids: CASHSLKSADTQYF. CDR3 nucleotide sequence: TGTGCCAGCCATAGCCTCAAGTCGGCAGATACGCAGTATTTT.